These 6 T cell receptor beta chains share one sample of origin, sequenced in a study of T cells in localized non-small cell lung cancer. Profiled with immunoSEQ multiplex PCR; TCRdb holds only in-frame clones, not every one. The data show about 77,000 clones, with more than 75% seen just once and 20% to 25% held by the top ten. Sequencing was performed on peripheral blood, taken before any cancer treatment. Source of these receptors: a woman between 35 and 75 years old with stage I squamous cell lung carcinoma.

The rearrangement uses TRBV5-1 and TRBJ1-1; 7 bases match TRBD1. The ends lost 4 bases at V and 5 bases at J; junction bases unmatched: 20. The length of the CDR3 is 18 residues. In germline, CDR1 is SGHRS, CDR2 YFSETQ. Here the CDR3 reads CASSGGGARGFMGTEAFF. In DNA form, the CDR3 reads TGCGCCAGCAGCGGAGGGGGCGCGAGGGGTTTTATGGGTACTGAAGCTTTCTTT.

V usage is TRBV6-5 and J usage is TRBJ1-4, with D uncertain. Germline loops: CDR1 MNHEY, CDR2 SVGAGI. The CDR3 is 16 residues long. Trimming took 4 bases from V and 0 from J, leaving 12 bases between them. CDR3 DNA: TGTGCCAGCAGTTCGGCCCGGACTACAACTAATGAAAAACTGTTTTTT. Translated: CASSSARTTTNEKLFF.

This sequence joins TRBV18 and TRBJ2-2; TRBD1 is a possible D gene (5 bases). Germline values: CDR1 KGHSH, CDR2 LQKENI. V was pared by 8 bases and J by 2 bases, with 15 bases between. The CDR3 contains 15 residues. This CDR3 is CASRTGGQNTGELFF. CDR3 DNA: TGTGCCAGCCGAACCGGTGGACAAAACACCGGGGAGCTGTTTTTT.

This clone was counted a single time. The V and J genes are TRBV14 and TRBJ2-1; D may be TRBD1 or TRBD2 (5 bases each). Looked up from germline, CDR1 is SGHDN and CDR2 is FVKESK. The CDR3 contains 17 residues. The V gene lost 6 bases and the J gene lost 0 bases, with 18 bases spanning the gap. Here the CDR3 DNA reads TGTGCCAGCAGAGACGGACGGGGCCGGAGCTCCTACAATGAGCAGTTCTTC. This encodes CASRDGRGRSSYNEQFF.

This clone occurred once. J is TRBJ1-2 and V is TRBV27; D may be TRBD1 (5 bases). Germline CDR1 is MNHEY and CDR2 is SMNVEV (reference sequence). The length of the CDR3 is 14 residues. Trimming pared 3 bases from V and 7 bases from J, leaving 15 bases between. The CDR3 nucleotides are TGTGCCAGCAGTTTTAGGGGTAACAGCGTTGGCTACACCTTC. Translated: CASSFRGNSVGYTF.

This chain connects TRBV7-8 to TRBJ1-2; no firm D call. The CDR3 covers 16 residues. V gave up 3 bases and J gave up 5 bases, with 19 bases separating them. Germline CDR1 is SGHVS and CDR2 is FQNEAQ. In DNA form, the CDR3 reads TGTGCCAGCAGCTTGGCCCCGGGAGGGCGTCTATATGGCTACACCTTC. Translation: CASSLAPGGRLYGYTF.